The 12 T cell receptor beta chains given below trace back to one sample, sequenced in a study of technical replicates of blood from a few donors. TCRdb keeps only in-frame clones here, not all; method: immunoSEQ multiplex PCR. The sample records some 96,000 clones, 90% to 96% being singletons. The sequenced material came from T cells isolated from PBMCs. The receptors shown here come from a human donor in good health.

CDR3 in amino acids: CASSLSALYNEQFF. The DNA for the CDR3 is TGTGCCAGCAGTTTATCAGCCCTCTACAATGAGCAGTTCTTC. The chain carries TRBV27 and TRBJ2-1, with D hard to call. CDR1 and CDR2 from the germline V gene are MNHEY and SMNVEV (reference sequence). V was cut by 0 bases and J by 3 bases, with 6 bases left in between. The CDR3 extends over 14 amino acids.

The chain recombines TRBV14 with TRBJ2-1, with 15 bases fitting TRBD2. The germline gives CDR1 SGHDN, CDR2 FVKESK. V shed 4 bases and J 8 bases; nucleotides not matched to a gene: 6. This CDR3 comprises 16 residues. The CDR3 nucleotides are TGTGCCAGCAGCCGAGGACTAGCGGGGGGGTACCATGAGCAGTTCTTC. Residues: CASSRGLAGGYHEQFF. Full variable domain (outside the CDR3, taken from reference TRBV14 and TRBJ2-1): EAGVTQFPSHSVIEKGQTVTLRCDPISGHDNLYWYRRVMGKEIKFLLHFVKESKQDESGMPNNRFLAERTGGTYSTLKVQPAELEDSGVYFCASSRGLAGGYHEQFFGPGTRLTVL.

The rearrangement links TRBV7-9 to TRBJ2-2, with a tentative D call TRBD2 (6 bases). CDR1 SEHNR and CDR2 FQNEAQ come from the germline V gene (reference sequence). The CDR3 spans 16 residues. Trimming took off 1 base at V and 1 base at J, with 10 bases between the two ends. The CDR3 spells CASSLDREWNTGELFF. The CDR3 DNA follows: TGTGCCAGCAGCTTAGACCGGGAGTGGAACACCGGGGAGCTGTTTTTT.

The rearrangement uses TRBV10-3 and TRBJ1-2; 7 nucleotides match TRBD1. Germline CDR1 ENHRY, CDR2 SYGVKD. The CDR3 covers 15 residues. Losses at the gene ends were 3 bases for V and 7 bases for J; bases not matched to a gene: 11. The DNA for the CDR3 is TGTGCCATCAGTGAACGACAAACAGGGGACGGTGGCTACACCTTC. Translating gives CAISERQTGDGGYTF.

The chain has TRBV10-1 and TRBJ2-5; D uncertain. Germline CDR1 reads WNHNN; CDR2 reads SYGVQD (reference sequence). This CDR3 has 13 amino acids. The ends were cut back, 2 bases at V and 1 base at J, with 5 bases in the middle. CDR3 nucleotide sequence: TGCGCCAGCAGTGAGGGCATCCAAGAGACCCAGTACTTC. Protein sequence: CASSEGIQETQYF.

V and J are TRBV5-1 and TRBJ2-3, with TRBD1 matching 7 bases. The germline CDR1 and CDR2 sequences are SGHRS and YFSETQ. The CDR3 is 17 residues long. J gave up 0 bases and V 0 bases, and 7 bases lay outside the gene matches. The CDR3 nucleotides are TGCGCCAGCAGCTTGGAAGCTGTGGGACAGAGCACAGATACGCAGTATTTT. It codes for CASSLEAVGQSTDTQYF. Filled out from reference TRBV5-1 and TRBJ2-3, the complete variable domain reads KAGVTQTPRYLIKTRGQQVTLSCSPISGHRSVSWYQQTPGQGLQFLFEYFSETQRNKGNFPGRFSGRQFSNSRSEMNVSTLELGDSALYLCASSLEAVGQSTDTQYFGPGTRLTVL.

The chain employs TRBV4-1 and TRBJ2-2; 8 bases are a match to TRBD2. Germline V CDR1 and CDR2: MGHRA, YSYEKL. The CDR3 sequence is 16 residues long. V lost 0 bases and J lost 6; bases outside the gene matches: 6. CDR3 nucleotides: TGCGCCAGCAGCCAAGAATGGCGGGAGGTATCCGGGGAGCTGTTTTTT. Its translation: CASSQEWREVSGELFF.

The count of this clone is one. The CDR3 here is CASSLGLWGELFF. CDR3 nucleotide sequence: TGTGCCAGCAGTTTAGGGCTATGGGGGGAGCTGTTTTTT. The chain is built from TRBV27 and TRBJ2-2; D uncertain. Germline CDR1 reads MNHEY; CDR2 reads SMNVEV (reference sequence). V was clipped by 2 bases and J by 8 bases, with 9 bases between them. The CDR3 has 13 amino acids.

This clone was observed a single time. The chain couples TRBV19 to TRBJ1-1, with a weak D call TRBD1 (6 bases). V gave up 6 bases and J gave up 1 base, with 18 bases separating them. This CDR3 comprises 16 residues. Germline lookup yields CDR1 LNHDA and CDR2 SQIVND (reference sequence). The CDR3 is CASSARHQGTNTEAFF. CDR3 DNA sequence: TGTGCCAGTAGCGCCCGACATCAGGGGACGAACACTGAAGCTTTCTTT. Combining the CDR3 with reference TRBV19 and TRBJ1-1 gives the whole variable domain DGGITQSPKYLFRKEGQNVTLSCEQNLNHDAMYWYRQDPGQGLRLIYYSQIVNDFQKGDIAEGYSVSREKKESFPLTVTSAQKNPTAFYLCASSARHQGTNTEAFFGQGTRLTVV.

CDR3 nucleotide sequence: TGTGCCAGCAGACGGGACAGCCAAGAGACCCAGTACTTC. The encoded protein is CASRRDSQETQYF. V is TRBV2 and J is TRBJ2-5; 7 positions match TRBD1. The junction had 2 bases not matched to a gene; V was cut back by 6 bases and J by 1 base. Germline V gives CDR1 SNHLY, CDR2 FYNNEI. The CDR3 contains 13 residues.

The chain uses TRBV27 and TRBJ2-1; 11 bases map to TRBD2. Germline CDR1 reads MNHEY; CDR2 reads SMNVEV (reference sequence). The junction had 12 bases not matched to a gene; V was cut back by 10 bases and J by 4 bases. CDR3 length: 16 amino acids. The CDR3 bases are TGTGCCACCCAAAGTAGCGGGAGGGGTGCTTACAATGAGCAGTTCTTC. As protein: CATQSSGRGAYNEQFF.

This chain uses TRBV7-9 with TRBJ1-1; TRBD1 matches 7 bases. V gave up 1 base and J gave up 4 bases; unmatched junction bases: 6. This CDR3 is built from 15 residues. Germline CDR1 and CDR2: SEHNR and FQNEAQ (reference sequence). The CDR3 sequence: CASSLGDRDVTEAFF. The CDR3 region has the DNA TGTGCCAGCAGCTTAGGTGACAGGGATGTCACTGAAGCTTTCTTT.